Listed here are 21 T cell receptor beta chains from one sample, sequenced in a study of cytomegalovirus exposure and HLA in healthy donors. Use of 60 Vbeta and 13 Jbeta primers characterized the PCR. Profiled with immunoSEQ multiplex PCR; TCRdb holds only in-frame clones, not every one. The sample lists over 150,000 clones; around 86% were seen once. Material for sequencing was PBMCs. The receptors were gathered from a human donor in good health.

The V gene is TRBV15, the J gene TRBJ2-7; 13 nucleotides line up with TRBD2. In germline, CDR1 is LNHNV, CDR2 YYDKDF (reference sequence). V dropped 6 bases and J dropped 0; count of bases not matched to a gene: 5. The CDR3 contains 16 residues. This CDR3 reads CATRLGLAGASYEQYF. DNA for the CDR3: TGTGCCACCAGACTAGGACTAGCGGGGGCCTCCTACGAGCAGTACTTC.

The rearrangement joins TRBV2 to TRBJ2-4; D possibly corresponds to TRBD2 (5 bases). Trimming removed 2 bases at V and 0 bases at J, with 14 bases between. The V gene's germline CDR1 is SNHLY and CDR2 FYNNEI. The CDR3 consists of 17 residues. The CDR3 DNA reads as TGTGCCAGCAGTGAACCCGAGGACTCAATAGCCAAAAACATTCAGTACTTC. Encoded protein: CASSEPEDSIAKNIQYF.

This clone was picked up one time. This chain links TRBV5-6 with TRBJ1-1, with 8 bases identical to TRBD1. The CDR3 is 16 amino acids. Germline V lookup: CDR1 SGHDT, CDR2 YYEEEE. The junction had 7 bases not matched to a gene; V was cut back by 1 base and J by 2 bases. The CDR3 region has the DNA TGTGCCAGCAGCTTGATCTTGCCAGGGGGCAACACTGAAGCTTTCTTT. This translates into CASSLILPGGNTEAFF.

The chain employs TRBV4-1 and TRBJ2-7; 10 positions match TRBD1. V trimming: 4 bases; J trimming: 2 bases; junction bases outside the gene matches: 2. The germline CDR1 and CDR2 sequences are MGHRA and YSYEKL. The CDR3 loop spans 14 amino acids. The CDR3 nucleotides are TGCGCCAGCAGCCGCGGGACAGGGGCCTACGAGCAGTACTTC. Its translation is CASSRGTGAYEQYF.

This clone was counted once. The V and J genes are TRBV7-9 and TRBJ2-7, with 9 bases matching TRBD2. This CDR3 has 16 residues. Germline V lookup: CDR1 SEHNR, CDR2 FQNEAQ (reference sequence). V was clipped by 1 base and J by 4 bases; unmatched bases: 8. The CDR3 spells CASSLVLRGGNYEQYF. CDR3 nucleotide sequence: TGTGCCAGCAGCTTAGTTCTGCGGGGGGGCAATTACGAGCAGTACTTC. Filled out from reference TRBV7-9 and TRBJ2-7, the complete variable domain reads DTGVSQNPRHKITKRGQNVTFRCDPISEHNRLYWYRQTLGQGPEFLTYFQNEAQLEKSRLLSDRFSAERPKGSFSTLEIQRTEQGDSAMYLCASSLVLRGGNYEQYFGPGTRLTVT.

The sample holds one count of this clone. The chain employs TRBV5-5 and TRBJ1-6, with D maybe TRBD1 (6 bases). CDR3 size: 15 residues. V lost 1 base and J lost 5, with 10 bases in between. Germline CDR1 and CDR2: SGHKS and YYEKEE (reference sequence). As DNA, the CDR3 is TGTGCCAGCAGCTTGTACGGGGGGCATAATTCACCCCTCCACTTT. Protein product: CASSLYGGHNSPLHF.

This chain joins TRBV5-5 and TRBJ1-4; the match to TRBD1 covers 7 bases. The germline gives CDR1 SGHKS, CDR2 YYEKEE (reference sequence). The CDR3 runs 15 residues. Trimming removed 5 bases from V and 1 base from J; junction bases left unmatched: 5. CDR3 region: CASSPPGGTNEKLFF. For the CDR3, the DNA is TGTGCCAGCAGTCCTCCAGGGGGAACTAATGAAAAACTGTTTTTT. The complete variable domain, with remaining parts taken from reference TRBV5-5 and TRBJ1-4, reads DAGVTQSPTHLIKTRGQQVTLRCSPISGHKSVSWYQQVLGQGPQFIFQYYEKEERGRGNFPDRFSARQFPNYSSELNVNALLLGDSALYLCASSPPGGTNEKLFFGSGTQLSVL.

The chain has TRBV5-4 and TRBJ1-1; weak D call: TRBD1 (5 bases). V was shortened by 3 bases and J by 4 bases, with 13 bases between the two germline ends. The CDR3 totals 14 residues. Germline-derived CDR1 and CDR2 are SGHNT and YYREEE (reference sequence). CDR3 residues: CASSSGQLATEAFF. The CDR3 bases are TGTGCCAGCAGCTCAGGGCAGCTGGCCACTGAAGCTTTCTTT.

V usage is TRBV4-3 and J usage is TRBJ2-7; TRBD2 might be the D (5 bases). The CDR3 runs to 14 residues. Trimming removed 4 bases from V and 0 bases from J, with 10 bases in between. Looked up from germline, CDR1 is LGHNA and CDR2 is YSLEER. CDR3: CASSPTTNSYEQYF. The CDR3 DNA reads TGCGCCAGCAGCCCGACGACTAACTCCTACGAGCAGTACTTC.

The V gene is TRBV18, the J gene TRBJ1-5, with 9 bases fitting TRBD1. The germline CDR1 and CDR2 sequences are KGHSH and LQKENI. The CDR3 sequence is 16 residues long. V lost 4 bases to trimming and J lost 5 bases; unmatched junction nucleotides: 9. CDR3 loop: CASSQTGTGRYQPQHF. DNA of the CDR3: TGTGCCAGCTCACAAACCGGGACAGGGCGGTATCAGCCCCAGCATTTT.

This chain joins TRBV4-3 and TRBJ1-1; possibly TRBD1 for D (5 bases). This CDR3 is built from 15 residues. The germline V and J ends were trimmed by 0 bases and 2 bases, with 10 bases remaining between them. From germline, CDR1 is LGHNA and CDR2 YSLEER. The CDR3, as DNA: TGCGCCAGCAGCCAAGAGACAGAACTTAACACTGAAGCTTTCTTT. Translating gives CASSQETELNTEAFF.

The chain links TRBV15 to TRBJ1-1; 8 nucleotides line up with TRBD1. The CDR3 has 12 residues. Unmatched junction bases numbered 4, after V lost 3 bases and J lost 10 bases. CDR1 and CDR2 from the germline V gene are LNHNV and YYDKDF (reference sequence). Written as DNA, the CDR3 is TGTGCCACCAGCAGGTCGACAGGGGTAGCTTTCTTT. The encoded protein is CATSRSTGVAFF.

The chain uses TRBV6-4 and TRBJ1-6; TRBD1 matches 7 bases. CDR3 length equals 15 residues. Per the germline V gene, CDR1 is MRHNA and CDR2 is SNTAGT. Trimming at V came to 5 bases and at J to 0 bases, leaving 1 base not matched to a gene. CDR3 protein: CASSQGGSYNSPLHF. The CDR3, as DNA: TGTGCCAGCAGTCAGGGGGGCTCCTATAATTCACCCCTCCACTTT.

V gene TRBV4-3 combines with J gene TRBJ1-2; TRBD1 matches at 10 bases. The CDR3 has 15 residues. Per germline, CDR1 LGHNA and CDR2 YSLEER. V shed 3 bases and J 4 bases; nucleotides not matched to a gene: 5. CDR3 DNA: TGCGCCAGCAGCCACCCGGGACAGGGGACCTATGGCTACACCTTC. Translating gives CASSHPGQGTYGYTF.

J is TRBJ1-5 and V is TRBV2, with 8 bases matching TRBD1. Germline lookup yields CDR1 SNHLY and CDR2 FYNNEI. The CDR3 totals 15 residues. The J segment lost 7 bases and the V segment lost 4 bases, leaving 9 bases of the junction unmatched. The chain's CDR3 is CASSVGRGLEQPQHF. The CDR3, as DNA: TGTGCCAGCAGTGTCGGCAGGGGGCTTGAACAGCCCCAGCATTTT. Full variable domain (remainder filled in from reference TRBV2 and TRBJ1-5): EPEVTQTPSHQVTQMGQEVILRCVPISNHLYFYWYRQILGQKVEFLVSFYNNEISEKSEIFDDQFSVERPDGSNFTLKIRSTKLEDSAMYFCASSVGRGLEQPQHFGDGTRLSIL.

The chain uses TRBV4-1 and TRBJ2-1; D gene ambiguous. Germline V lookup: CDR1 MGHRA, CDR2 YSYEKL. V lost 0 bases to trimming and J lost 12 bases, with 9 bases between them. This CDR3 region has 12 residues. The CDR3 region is CASSQDRSGQFF. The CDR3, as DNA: TGCGCCAGCAGCCAAGACCGCTCGGGGCAGTTCTTC.

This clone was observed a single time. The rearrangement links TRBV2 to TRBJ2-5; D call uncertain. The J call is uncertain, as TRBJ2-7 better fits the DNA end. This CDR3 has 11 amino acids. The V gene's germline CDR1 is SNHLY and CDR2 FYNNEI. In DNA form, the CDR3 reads TGTGCCAGCCAGACTGCTTACGAGCAGTACTTC. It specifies CASQTAYEQYF.

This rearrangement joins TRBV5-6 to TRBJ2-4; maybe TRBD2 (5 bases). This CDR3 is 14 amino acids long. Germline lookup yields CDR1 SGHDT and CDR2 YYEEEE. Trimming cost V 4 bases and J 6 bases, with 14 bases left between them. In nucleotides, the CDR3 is TGTGCCAGCAGCGATAGCGTGGCCCTAAACATTCAGTACTTC. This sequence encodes CASSDSVALNIQYF.

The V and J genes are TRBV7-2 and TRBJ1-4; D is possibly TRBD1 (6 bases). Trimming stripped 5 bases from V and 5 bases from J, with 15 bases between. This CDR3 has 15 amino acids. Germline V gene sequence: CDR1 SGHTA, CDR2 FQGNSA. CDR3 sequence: CASSPYAGVNEKLFF. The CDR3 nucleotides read TGTGCCAGCAGCCCCTACGCAGGGGTGAATGAAAAACTGTTTTTT.

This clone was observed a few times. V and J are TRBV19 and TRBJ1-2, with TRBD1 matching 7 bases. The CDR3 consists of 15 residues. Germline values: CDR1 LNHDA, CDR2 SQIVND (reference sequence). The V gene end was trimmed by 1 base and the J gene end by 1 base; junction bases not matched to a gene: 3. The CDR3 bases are TGTGCCAGTAGTATAGGACAGGGCCTTAACTATGGCTACACCTTC. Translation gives CASSIGQGLNYGYTF.

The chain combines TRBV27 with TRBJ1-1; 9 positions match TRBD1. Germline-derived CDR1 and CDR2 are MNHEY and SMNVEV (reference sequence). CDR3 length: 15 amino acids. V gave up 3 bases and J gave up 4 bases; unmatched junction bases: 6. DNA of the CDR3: TGTGCCAGCAGTTTTCGACAGGGGGTTGGCACTGAAGCTTTCTTT. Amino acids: CASSFRQGVGTEAFF.